The entry below describes one T cell receptor (beta chain). Its antigen remains unidentified. At one end, the junction sequence differs from germline, possibly due to a read error. The sample is drawn from a study of human T cells and chemical hapten exposure. Study conclusions and caveats: There were significantly more large CDR3 similarity clusters among expanded TCRs than among controls.

Indicated time point: patch test 3, about 24 weeks after DPC sensitization. Documented treatment: therapeutic diphenylcyclopropenone sensitization with weekly scalp DPC. The CDR3 consists of 12 residues. From germline, CDR1 is MDHEN and CDR2 SYDVKM. TCRdb redid the calling of the RACE reads with MiXCR, one entry per CDR3 protein. The repertoire holds 60,000 to 65,000 distinct CDR3 sequences, with approximately 11% as singletons. The receptor was derived from a woman in her 30s with alopecia areata. Some clones in this sample may be carry-over from other donors' samples. V usage is TRBV28 and J usage is TRBJ1-2; 9 positions agree with TRBD1. Specimen: whole blood, collected in connection with sensitization to the hapten diphenylcyclopropenone (DPC). This CDR3 reads CASSLMGQGWFF. The CDR3 DNA is TGTGCCAGCAGTCTCATGGGACAGGGCTGGTTCTTC.